This TCR beta chain came from a study of cytomegalovirus exposure and HLA in healthy donors. PCR used 60 Vbeta primers and 13 Jbeta primers. Measured with immunoSEQ multiplex PCR; TCRdb has only the in-frame clones, and not every one. The table has approximately 150,000 clones, roughly three quarters seen once. What was sequenced was PBMCs. The receptor was isolated from a woman aged 18-35 years in good health and CMV-seronegative.

CDR3 sequence reads: CASSRGTGAVEQYF. Written as DNA, the CDR3 is TGTGCCAGCAGTCGCGGGACAGGGGCGGTCGAGCAGTACTTC. The V gene is TRBV6-5, the J gene TRBJ2-7; TRBD1 aligns across 10 bases. Germline-derived CDR1 and CDR2 are MNHEY and SVGAGI. The CDR3 has 14 amino acids. After removal of 5 bases from V and 6 bases from J, the junction contained 7 bases not matched to a gene.